Listed here are 25 T cell receptor beta chains from one sample, sequenced in a study of early T cells in non-severe SARS-CoV-2 infection. TCRdb independently ran MiXCR on the 5' RACE reads; one entry per CDR3 protein. The sample lists around 84,000 distinct CDR3 sequences, roughly an eighth seen once, with roughly 3% in the top ten. The source material was whole blood. The receptor set was obtained from an adult who was a healthcare worker with PCR-confirmed SARS-CoV-2 infection or an uninfected control (not recorded which).

This sequence joins TRBV20-1 and TRBJ2-7, with 7 bases that match TRBD2. The CDR3 runs to 15 residues. J gave up 5 bases and V 0 bases, and 10 bases lay outside the gene matches. In germline, CDR1 is DFQATT, CDR2 SNEGSKA (reference sequence). The CDR3, as DNA: TGCAGTGCTAGAGATACGGGGAGGGCCCGCCACGAGCAGTACTTC. This translates into CSARDTGRARHEQYF.

DNA for the CDR3: TGCAGTGCTAGAGATCAGGGACGCAGGATCTACGAGCAGTACTTC. This gives the protein CSARDQGRRIYEQYF. V usage is TRBV20-1 and J usage is TRBJ2-7; perhaps D is TRBD1 or TRBD2 (5 bases each). CDR1 is DFQATT, CDR2 SNEGSKA, per germline (reference sequence). V shed 0 bases and J shed 3 bases, with 15 bases lying between them. This CDR3 contains 15 residues.

The chain carries TRBV3-1 and TRBJ1-5; no reliable D call. Germline assignment: CDR1 LGHDT and CDR2 YNNKEL (reference sequence). V was shortened by 5 bases and J by 7 bases, with 12 bases between the two germline ends. The CDR3 is 13 amino acids. The CDR3 reads CASSSRGSQPQHF. In nucleotides, the CDR3 is TGTGCCAGCAGCTCCCGAGGGTCCCAGCCCCAGCATTTT.

This clonotype was seen a handful of times. This sequence joins TRBV12-3 or TRBV12-4 and TRBJ2-5; 11 positions agree with TRBD2. Unmatched junction bases numbered 15, after V lost 6 bases and J lost 9 bases. The CDR3 loop spans 16 amino acids. The CDR3 protein is CASSPNGLAGGAAQYF. The CDR3 DNA follows: TGTGCCAGCAGCCCCAATGGACTAGCGGGTGGGGCGGCCCAGTACTTC.

The rearrangement joins TRBV3-1 to TRBJ2-3; D gene unclear. The germline V gene encodes CDR1 LGHDT and CDR2 YNNKEL (reference sequence). There are 15 residues in the CDR3. V lost 1 base to trimming and J lost 4 bases, with 12 bases between them. For the CDR3, the DNA is TGTGCCAGCAGCCAAGGGCCGTTATCCCCAGATACGCAGTATTTT. Protein: CASSQGPLSPDTQYF.

This clonotype was seen ten or more times. The rearrangement links TRBV3-1 to TRBJ2-3; D might be TRBD1 (7 bases). The CDR3 consists of 18 residues. The V end lost 4 bases, the J end lost 3 bases, and 23 bases lay between the germline ends. The germline V gene encodes CDR1 LGHDT and CDR2 YNNKEL (reference sequence). This CDR3 is CASSPQVLRQGGTDTQYF. DNA of the CDR3: TGTGCCAGCAGCCCACAAGTCCTAAGACAGGGAGGAACAGATACGCAGTATTTT.

This clonotype was seen ten or more times. The rearrangement joins TRBV20-1 to TRBJ2-1, with D tentatively TRBD1 (6 bases). The germline V and J ends were trimmed by 4 bases and 8 bases, with 18 bases remaining between them. The CDR3 runs to 14 residues. The germline gives CDR1 DFQATT, CDR2 SNEGSKA (reference sequence). The CDR3 loop is CSAKPLTGIHEQFF. The CDR3 nucleotides read TGCAGTGCTAAACCTTTAACAGGGATCCATGAGCAGTTCTTC.

This clonotype occurred many times. The chain recombines TRBV7-8 with TRBJ2-7; the match to TRBD2 covers 10 bases. With V trimmed by 5 bases and J by 9 bases, 4 bases remained unmatched. CDR1 and CDR2 from the germline V gene are SGHVS and FQNEAQ. This CDR3 has 12 amino acids. CDR3 sequence (DNA): TGTGCCAGCAGCCCGGGACTAGCGCTGCAGTACTTC. Translating gives CASSPGLALQYF.

This clonotype was detected many times. CDR3 DNA sequence: TGTGCCAGCACCCCTGGGGCGAGAAAAAACTATGGCTACACCTTC. Encoded protein: CASTPGARKNYGYTF. The V and J genes are TRBV5-6 and TRBJ1-2; tentative D call: TRBD1 (5 bases). V was clipped by 6 bases and J by 2 bases, with 17 bases between them. Germline V CDR1 and CDR2: SGHDT, YYEEEE. The CDR3 loop spans 15 amino acids.

This clonotype was counted a few times. The J gene is TRBJ1-1, the V gene TRBV6-5, with D possibly TRBD1 on 6 matching bases. Per the germline V gene, CDR1 is MNHEY and CDR2 is SVGAGI. V was trimmed by 4 bases and J by 4 bases, leaving 13 bases between them. The CDR3 contains 14 residues. The CDR3 DNA reads as TGTGCCAGCAGTTCCCCAAGGGGGAGCACTGAAGCTTTCTTT. Encoded protein: CASSSPRGSTEAFF.

This clonotype was recorded at least ten times. The chain couples TRBV3-1 to TRBJ1-5; D is uncertain. Looked up from germline, CDR1 is LGHDT and CDR2 is YNNKEL (reference sequence). The CDR3 has 12 residues. V was clipped by 5 bases and J by 6 bases, with 8 bases between them. The DNA for the CDR3 is TGTGCCAGCAGCTCCACGAGTCAGCCCCAGCATTTT. It yields the protein CASSSTSQPQHF.

Many counts were recorded for this clonotype. The V and J genes are TRBV19 and TRBJ2-1, with 12 bases aligning to TRBD2. Unmatched junction bases numbered 4, after V lost 0 bases and J lost 4 bases. This CDR3 is 17 amino acids long. Germline V gene data show CDR1 as LNHDA and CDR2 as SQIVND (reference sequence). Here the CDR3 DNA reads TGTGCCAGTAGTATAGATTCCCTAGCGGGAGGGTACAATGAGCAGTTCTTC. Protein: CASSIDSLAGGYNEQFF.

This clonotype was observed a handful of times. The J gene is TRBJ1-1, the V gene TRBV12-5; TRBD1 might be the D (6 bases). The CDR3 sequence is 17 residues long. Trimming left V 5 bases short and J 3 bases short, with 22 bases between. Per the germline V gene, CDR1 is LGHNT and CDR2 is FRNRAP. Here the CDR3 DNA reads TGTGCTAGTGGTCCCGACCCGCCCAGGGGAAAGGACACTGAAGCTTTCTTT. This sequence encodes CASGPDPPRGKDTEAFF.

This chain joins TRBV7-9 and TRBJ2-3; the match to TRBD2 covers 12 bases. This CDR3 contains 17 residues. V shed 1 base and J 0 bases; nucleotides not matched to a gene: 2. The V gene's germline CDR1 is SEHNR and CDR2 FQNEAQ (reference sequence). The CDR3 nucleotides are TGTGCCAGCAGCTTAGGAACTAGCGGGGGGAGCACAGATACGCAGTATTTT. This gives the protein CASSLGTSGGSTDTQYF.

The chain couples TRBV10-3 to TRBJ2-7; 7 nucleotides agree with TRBD2. The J segment lost 3 bases and the V segment lost 3 bases, leaving 5 bases of the junction unmatched. Per the germline V gene, CDR1 is ENHRY and CDR2 is SYGVKD. The CDR3 consists of 14 residues. In DNA form, the CDR3 reads TGTGCCATCAGTGACGGGGGGTTTCTCTACGAGCAGTACTTC. It yields the protein CAISDGGFLYEQYF.

Ten or more counts support this clonotype. This chain connects TRBV11-3 to TRBJ1-1; TRBD1 is a possible D gene (5 bases). This CDR3 has 14 residues. The ends were cut back, 3 bases at V and 0 bases at J, with 8 bases in the middle. Germline CDR1 reads SGHNT; CDR2 reads YENEEA. The CDR3 DNA reads TGTGCCAGCAGCTTTCGGGGGATGAACACTGAAGCTTTCTTT. Translation: CASSFRGMNTEAFF.

This clonotype was seen repeatedly, ten times or more. This rearrangement joins TRBV19 to TRBJ2-2; D is perhaps TRBD2 (5 bases). Germline lookup yields CDR1 LNHDA and CDR2 SQIVND (reference sequence). The CDR3 length is 15 residues. V lost 6 bases to trimming and J lost 5 bases, with 16 bases between them. CDR3 nucleotides: TGTGCCAGTAGCCAACTGGCGGGCACAACCGGGGAGCTGTTTTTT. Encoded protein: CASSQLAGTTGELFF. Looking up the rest from reference TRBV19 and TRBJ2-2 gives the full variable domain: DGGITQSPKYLFRKEGQNVTLSCEQNLNHDAMYWYRQDPGQGLRLIYYSQIVNDFQKGDIAEGYSVSREKKESFPLTVTSAQKNPTAFYLCASSQLAGTTGELFFGEGSRLTVL.

This chain joins TRBV29-1 and TRBJ2-7; D gene unclear. V lost 6 bases and J lost 4, with 10 bases in between. The CDR3 has 11 amino acids. Germline CDR1 is SQVTM and CDR2 is ANQGSEA. The CDR3 DNA reads TGCAGCGTGTTTTCGGGTTACGAGCAGTACTTC. Its translation: CSVFSGYEQYF.

This clonotype was counted ten times or more. CDR3 protein: CASSQGNTIYF. CDR3 DNA: TGTGCCAGCAGCCAGGGAAACACCATATATTTT. The chain has TRBV7-8 and TRBJ1-3; no firm D call. V gave up 5 bases and J gave up 4 bases, with 3 bases separating them. Looked up from germline, CDR1 is SGHVS and CDR2 is FQNEAQ. The CDR3 has 11 amino acids.

This clonotype was found many times. The V and J genes are TRBV27 and TRBJ2-7, with TRBD2 identical over 7 bases. CDR1 and CDR2 (germline): MNHEY, SMNVEV (reference sequence). With V trimmed by 0 bases and J by 2 bases, 4 bases remained unmatched. CDR3 length: 15 amino acids. CDR3 nucleotides: TGTGCCAGCAGTTTATCCCGGGAGGCTACCTACGAGCAGTACTTC. Its protein is CASSLSREATYEQYF.

The sample holds many counts of this clonotype. V usage is TRBV6-1 and J usage is TRBJ2-3, with 7 bases identical to TRBD1. This CDR3 is 15 amino acids long. The V gene's germline CDR1 is MNHNS and CDR2 SASEGT. Trimming cost V 4 bases and J 1 base; bases outside gene matches: 5. CDR3 residues: CASSVTGSGTDTQYF. For the CDR3, the DNA is TGTGCCAGCAGTGTGACAGGGTCGGGCACAGATACGCAGTATTTT.

This clonotype was recorded at least ten times. The rearrangement joins TRBV29-1 to TRBJ2-7; perhaps TRBD1 as D (5 bases). Germline lookup yields CDR1 SQVTM and CDR2 ANQGSEA. Trimming took 3 bases from V and 2 from J, leaving 8 bases between them. The CDR3 covers 12 residues. The CDR3 reads CSVEQGPYEQYF. The CDR3 DNA reads TGCAGCGTTGAGCAGGGCCCCTACGAGCAGTACTTC.

This clonotype was seen a handful of times. The chain carries TRBV7-9 and TRBJ2-1; 14 bases are a match to TRBD2. After removal of 5 bases from V and 9 bases from J, the junction contained 9 bases not matched to a gene. The CDR3 runs 16 residues. Per germline, CDR1 SEHNR and CDR2 FQNEAQ (reference sequence). The CDR3 coding sequence is TGTGCCAGCAGCCCCCCGGGACTAGCGGGAGTGGTTGAGCAGTTCTTC. As protein: CASSPPGLAGVVEQFF.

This clonotype was detected ten times or more. The chain joins TRBV11-2 to TRBJ2-1; the match to TRBD2 covers 8 bases. The CDR3 has 15 residues. Germline V lookup: CDR1 SGHAT, CDR2 FQNNGV. The V segment lost 6 bases and the J segment 4 bases; nucleotides outside the gene matches: 8. CDR3 sequence: CASRPPGLGYNEQFF. The CDR3 DNA is TGTGCCAGCAGACCCCCGGGACTAGGATACAATGAGCAGTTCTTC.

This chain joins TRBV5-4 and TRBJ2-5, with 15 positions matching TRBD2. The length of the CDR3 is 16 residues. CDR1 is SGHNT, CDR2 YYREEE, per germline (reference sequence). J lost 5 bases, V lost 4 bases, and 6 bases had no gene match. The DNA for the CDR3 is TGTGCCAGCAGCAGGACTAGCGGGAGGGCCGCGGAGACCCAGTACTTC. Its protein product is CASSRTSGRAAETQYF.